The 11 T cell receptor beta chains listed next were all sequenced from one sample in a study of PD-1 blockade in classical Hodgkin lymphoma (dated by TCRdb to the early 2020s). According to the study, the label for this sample's time point signals: cycle 2 day 1 (C2D1) of nivolumab. Relapse after autologous stem cell transplantation had occurred in all trial patients, and cohorts A, B and C were distinguished by prior brentuximab vedotin exposure. The method behind the library was the immunoSEQ multiplex PCR assay. TCRdb took over this immuneACCESS table, retaining in-frame rearrangements with V and J assigned. Such tables are incomplete; in checked studies, under half of the missing clones stem from an unresolved V gene, and the remainder is unexplained. This sample is represented by 20,000 to 30,000 clones; approximately 80% of them were singletons. The ten most abundant clones make up around 8.7% of the sample.

The sample here was peripheral blood mononuclear cells (PBMCs), taken before the second cycle of nivolumab. Receptor source: a human donor with classical Hodgkin lymphoma.

V is TRBV12-2 and J is TRBJ2-3; TRBD2 reflects the table's D call only, with no check against the DNA. TRBV12-2 corresponds to a pseudogene. The CDR3 loop spans 18 amino acids. The CDR3 protein is CASRSGLAGGPSTDTQYF. DNA for the CDR3: TGTGCAAGTCGCTCGGGACTAGCGGGGGGACCTAGCACAGATACGCAGTATTTT.

As for this clone: This CDR3 is also generated by other DNA sequences in the sample. CDR3 residues: CASSQGLRANYGYTF. DNA for the CDR3: TGCGCCAGCAGCCAAGGGCTCAGGGCTAACTATGGCTACACCTTC. The rearrangement uses TRBV4-3 and TRBJ1-2; possibly TRBD1 for D (5 bases). Germline CDR1 and CDR2: LGHNA and YSLEER. The CDR3 extends over 15 amino acids. Trimming cost V 1 base and J 0 bases, with 9 bases left between them.

The rearrangement uses TRBV15 and TRBJ2-7; TRBD1 matches at 8 bases. Germline assignment: CDR1 LNHNV and CDR2 YYDKDF (reference sequence). The CDR3 loop spans 14 amino acids. The ends lost 4 bases at V and 0 bases at J; junction bases unmatched: 2. CDR3 in DNA: TGTGCCACCAGCATCGGACAGGGCTCCTACGAGCAGTACTTC. As protein: CATSIGQGSYEQYF.

The V gene is TRBV29-1, the J gene TRBJ1-2; D gene unclear. The germline V gene encodes CDR1 SQVTM and CDR2 ANQGSEA. V was trimmed by 4 bases and J by 2 bases, leaving 8 bases between them. The CDR3 length is 12 residues. The CDR3 sequence: CSVAASNYGYTF. The CDR3 DNA sequence: TGCAGCGTTGCGGCGTCAAACTATGGCTACACCTTC.

The gene calls are TRBV11-2 and TRBJ2-7, with a weak D call TRBD1 (6 bases). Germline CDR1 SGHAT, CDR2 FQNNGV. This CDR3 has 15 residues. The V gene lost 4 bases and the J gene lost 5 bases, with 18 bases spanning the gap. CDR3 coding DNA: TGTGCCAGCAGCTACCGGGACACCTCCGTCGACGAGCAGTACTTC. Translating gives CASSYRDTSVDEQYF.

The V and J genes are TRBV27 and TRBJ2-3, with D possibly TRBD2 on 7 matching bases. Between the trimmed V and J ends, which lost 3 bases and 6 bases, there was a span of 16 bases. This CDR3 is built from 15 residues. In germline, CDR1 is MNHEY, CDR2 SMNVEV (reference sequence). The CDR3 nucleotides are TGTGCCAGCAGTTTGCAACGGGCGGGGGCGGATACGCAGTATTTT. Protein sequence: CASSLQRAGADTQYF.

The chain employs TRBV19 and TRBJ1-4; 8 bases line up with TRBD1. CDR1 and CDR2 (germline): LNHDA, SQIVND (reference sequence). CDR3 length equals 15 residues. With V trimmed by 4 bases and J by 8 bases, 9 bases remained unmatched. The CDR3 DNA is TGTGCCAGTAGTACTGGAGGACAGGGTAGAGAAAAACTGTTTTTT. It yields the protein CASSTGGQGREKLFF.

This chain links TRBV6-4 with TRBJ2-2, with TRBD1 identical over 7 bases. This CDR3 has 22 amino acids. The V gene's germline CDR1 is MRHNA and CDR2 SNTAGT. J lost 2 bases, V lost 6 bases, and 27 bases had no gene match. The chain's CDR3 is CASRDLRRQGGGRRLNTGELFF. Here the CDR3 DNA reads TGTGCCAGCAGGGACCTCCGCCGACAGGGTGGTGGCAGGCGGCTAAACACCGGGGAGCTGTTTTTT.

The chain is built from TRBV4-1 and TRBJ2-5, with D uncertain. The germline CDR1 and CDR2 sequences are MGHRA and YSYEKL. The ends were cut back, 1 base at V and 9 bases at J, with 18 bases in the middle. The CDR3 loop spans 15 amino acids. The chain's CDR3 is CASSQGHRANEAQYF. The CDR3, as DNA: TGCGCCAGCAGCCAAGGGCATAGGGCTAATGAGGCCCAGTACTTC.

V is TRBV19 and J is TRBJ2-3, with 7 bases matching TRBD1. The V gene end was trimmed by 7 bases and the J gene end by 1 base; junction bases not matched to a gene: 11. CDR3 length: 16 amino acids. Germline CDR1 LNHDA, CDR2 SQIVND (reference sequence). CDR3 region: CASIETGTARTDTQYF. CDR3 coding DNA: TGTGCCAGTATTGAAACCGGGACAGCCCGCACAGATACGCAGTATTTT.

This clone was detected once. J is TRBJ2-3 and V is TRBV27; 12 bases fit TRBD2. Losses at the gene ends were 4 bases for V and 5 bases for J; bases not matched to a gene: 13. Per germline, CDR1 MNHEY and CDR2 SMNVEV (reference sequence). There are 18 residues in the CDR3. CDR3 sequence reads: CASSSLAGGRGTGDTQYF. DNA for the CDR3: TGTGCCAGCAGTTCCCTAGCGGGGGGGCGGGGGACGGGAGATACGCAGTATTTT.